Listed below are T cell receptor beta chains from one sample, sequenced in a study of cytomegalovirus exposure and HLA in healthy donors. Using immunoSEQ multiplex PCR, the repertoire was profiled, and TCRdb retains in-frame clones only, with some absent. Here the sample spans 55,000 to 75,000 clones, approximately 72% being singletons. Source material: PBMCs. These receptor sequences come from a woman younger than 45 in good health and CMV-seropositive. CDR3s include the opening cysteine and the closing phenylalanine or tryptophan.

V: TRBV2; J: TRBJ1-1; CDR3: CASRMRQLNTEAFF
V: TRBV5-1; J: TRBJ1-1; CDR3: CASSLSPRAPRNTEAFF
V: TRBV30; J: TRBJ1-1; CDR3: CASLGQGATEAFF
V: TRBV4-1; J: TRBJ2-4; CDR3: CASSQGTAGAKNIQYF
V: TRBV9; J: TRBJ1-5; CDR3: CASSAVDSSNQPQHF
V: TRBV7-9; J: TRBJ2-7; CDR3: CASSPVGGHEQYF
V: TRBV4-1; J: TRBJ2-2; CDR3: CASSQGGPDTGELFF
V: TRBV5-1; J: TRBJ2-3; CDR3: CASSLLSSTDTQYF
V: TRBV6-4; J: TRBJ2-1; CDR3: CASSPQGEEAYNEQFF
V: TRBV15; J: TRBJ2-1; CDR3: CATSRDRDRANEQFF
V: TRBV30; J: TRBJ1-2; CDR3: CAWSVGGGDYGYPF
V: TRBV7-2; J: TRBJ2-1; CDR3: CASSLGPRVGSRNEQFF
V: TRBV21-1; J: TRBJ1-4; CDR3: CASSCPIRDRDEKLFF
V: TRBV28; J: TRBJ1-6; CDR3: CASSLPRGPLHF
V: TRBV5-6; J: TRBJ2-1; CDR3: CASSLTSGSYNEQFF
V: TRBV6-1; J: TRBJ2-1; CDR3: CASSEVASGGNEQFF
V: TRBV29-1; J: TRBJ2-3; CDR3: CSVEDRDSTDTQYF
V: TRBV11-3; J: TRBJ2-5; CDR3: CASSGSPSGTQYF
V: TRBV7-8; J: TRBJ2-1; CDR3: CASSSEGGITFSYNEQFF
V: TRBV7-2; J: TRBJ1-4; CDR3: CASSTVWQDNEKLFF
V: TRBV7-6; J: TRBJ2-3; CDR3: CASSLGSGLAGGHVSTDTQYF
V: TRBV19; J: TRBJ1-1; CDR3: CASSIIGQGVRNTEAFF
V: TRBV5-6; J: TRBJ2-7; CDR3: CASSFRQVPGSNYEQYF
V: TRBV28; J: TRBJ1-5; CDR3: CASSLVYSNQPQHF
V: TRBV2; J: TRBJ1-5; CDR3: CASTSGSINQPQHF
V: TRBV5-1; J: TRBJ1-1; CDR3: CASSGLTGVGTEAFF
V: TRBV27; J: TRBJ2-3; CDR3: CASSLTSGGADTQYF
V: TRBV28; J: TRBJ2-3; CDR3: CASSIDRGADTQYF
V: TRBV28; J: TRBJ2-2; CDR3: CASTRLAGVFGELFF
V: TRBV6-5; J: TRBJ2-7; CDR3: CASSQTSSSREQYF
V: TRBV11-1; J: TRBJ2-5; CDR3: CASSGGTSGRKTQYF
V: TRBV25-1; J: TRBJ2-5; CDR3: CASSEYRVGQGGETQYF
V: TRBV19; J: TRBJ2-3; CDR3: CASTLTSGLTDTQYF
V: TRBV29-1; J: TRBJ1-1; CDR3: CSGNRDTMNTEAFF
V: TRBV11-2; J: TRBJ2-7; CDR3: CASSGRTDYEQYF
V: TRBV6-5; J: TRBJ2-2; CDR3: CASLKRTPSTGELFF
V: TRBV25-1; J: TRBJ2-3; CDR3: CASSRGRAIATDTQYF
V: TRBV14; J: TRBJ2-7; CDR3: CASSQLGRGNEQYF